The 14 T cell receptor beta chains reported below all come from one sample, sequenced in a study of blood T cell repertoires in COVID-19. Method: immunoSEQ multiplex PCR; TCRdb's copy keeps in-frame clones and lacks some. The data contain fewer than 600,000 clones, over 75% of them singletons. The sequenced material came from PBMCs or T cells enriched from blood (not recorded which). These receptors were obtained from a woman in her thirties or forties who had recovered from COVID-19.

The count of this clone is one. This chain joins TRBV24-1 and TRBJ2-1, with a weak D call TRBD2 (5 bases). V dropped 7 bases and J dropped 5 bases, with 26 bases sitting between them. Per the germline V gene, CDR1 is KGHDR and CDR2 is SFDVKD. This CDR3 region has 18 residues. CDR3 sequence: CATSLGGGGLADDNEQFF. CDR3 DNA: TGTGCCACCAGCCTTGGTGGAGGCGGCCTAGCAGATGACAATGAGCAGTTCTTC.

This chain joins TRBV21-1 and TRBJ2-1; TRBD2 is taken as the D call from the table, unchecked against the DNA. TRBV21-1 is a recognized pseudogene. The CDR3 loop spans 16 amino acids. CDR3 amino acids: CASSKETSGIGNEQFF. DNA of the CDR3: TGTGCCAGCAGCAAAGAAACTAGCGGAATAGGCAATGAGCAGTTCTTC.

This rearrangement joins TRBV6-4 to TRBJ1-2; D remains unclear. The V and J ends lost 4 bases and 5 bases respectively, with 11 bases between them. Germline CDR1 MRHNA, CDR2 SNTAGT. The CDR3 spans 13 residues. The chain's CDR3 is CASSAAGGYGYTF. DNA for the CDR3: TGTGCCAGCAGTGCCGCCGGAGGGTATGGCTACACCTTC.

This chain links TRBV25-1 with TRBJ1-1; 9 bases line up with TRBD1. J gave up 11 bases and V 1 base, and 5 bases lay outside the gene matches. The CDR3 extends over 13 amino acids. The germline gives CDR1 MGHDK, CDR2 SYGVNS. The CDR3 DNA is TGTGCCAGCAGTGAATCAGGGACAGGGTTTGCTTTCTTT. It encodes CASSESGTGFAFF.

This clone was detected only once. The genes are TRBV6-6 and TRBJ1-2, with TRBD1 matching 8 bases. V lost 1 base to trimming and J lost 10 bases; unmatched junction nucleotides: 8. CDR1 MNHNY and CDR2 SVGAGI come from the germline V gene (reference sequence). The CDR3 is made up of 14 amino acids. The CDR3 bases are TGTGCCAGCAGTTACTTCGGACAGGGCGGCGACTACACCTTC. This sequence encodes CASSYFGQGGDYTF.

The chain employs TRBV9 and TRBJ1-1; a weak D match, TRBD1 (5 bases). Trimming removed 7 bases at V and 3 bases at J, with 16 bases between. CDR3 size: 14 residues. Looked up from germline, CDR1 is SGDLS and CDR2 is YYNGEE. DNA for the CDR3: TGTGCCAGCGCCAGGGAGGGGTTGGACACTGAAGCTTTCTTT. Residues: CASAREGLDTEAFF.

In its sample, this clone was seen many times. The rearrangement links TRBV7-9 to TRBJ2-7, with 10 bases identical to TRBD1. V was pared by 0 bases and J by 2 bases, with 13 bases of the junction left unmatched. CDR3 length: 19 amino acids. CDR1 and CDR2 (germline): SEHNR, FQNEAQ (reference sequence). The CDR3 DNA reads TGTGCCAGCAGCTTAGCCGACAGGGGGCCGTCTCTTGCCGCCTACGAGCAGTACTTC. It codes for CASSLADRGPSLAAYEQYF.

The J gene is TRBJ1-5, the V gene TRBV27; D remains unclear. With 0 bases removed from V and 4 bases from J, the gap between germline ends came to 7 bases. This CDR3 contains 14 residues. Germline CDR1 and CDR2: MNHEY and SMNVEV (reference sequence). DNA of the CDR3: TGTGCCAGCAGTTTATCCGTCCTGAATCAGCCCCAGCATTTT. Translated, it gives CASSLSVLNQPQHF.

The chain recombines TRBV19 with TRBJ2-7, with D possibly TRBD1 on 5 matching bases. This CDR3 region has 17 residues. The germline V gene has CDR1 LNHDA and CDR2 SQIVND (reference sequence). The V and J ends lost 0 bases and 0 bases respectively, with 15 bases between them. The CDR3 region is CASSIDPRPGHSYEQYF. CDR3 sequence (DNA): TGTGCCAGTAGTATAGATCCCCGGCCAGGGCACTCCTACGAGCAGTACTTC.

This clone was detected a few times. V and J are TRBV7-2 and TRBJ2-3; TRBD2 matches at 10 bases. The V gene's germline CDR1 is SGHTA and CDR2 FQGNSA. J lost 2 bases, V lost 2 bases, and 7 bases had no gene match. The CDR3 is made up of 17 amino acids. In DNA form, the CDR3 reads TGTGCCAGCAGCTTATATCTAGCGGGAGCTGTCACAGATACGCAGTATTTT. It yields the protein CASSLYLAGAVTDTQYF.

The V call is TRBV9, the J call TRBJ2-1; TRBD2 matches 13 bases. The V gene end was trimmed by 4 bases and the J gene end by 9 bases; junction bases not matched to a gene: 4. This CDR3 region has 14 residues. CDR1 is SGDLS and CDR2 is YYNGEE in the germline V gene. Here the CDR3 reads CASSSRTSGSEQFF. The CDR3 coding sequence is TGTGCCAGCAGCTCCAGGACTAGCGGGAGTGAGCAGTTCTTC.

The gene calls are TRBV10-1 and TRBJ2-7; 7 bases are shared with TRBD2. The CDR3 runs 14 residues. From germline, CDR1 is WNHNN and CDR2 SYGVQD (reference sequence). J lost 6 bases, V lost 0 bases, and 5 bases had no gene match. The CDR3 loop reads CASSESGRQGEQYF. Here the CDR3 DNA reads TGCGCCAGCAGTGAGTCCGGGAGGCAGGGCGAGCAGTACTTC.

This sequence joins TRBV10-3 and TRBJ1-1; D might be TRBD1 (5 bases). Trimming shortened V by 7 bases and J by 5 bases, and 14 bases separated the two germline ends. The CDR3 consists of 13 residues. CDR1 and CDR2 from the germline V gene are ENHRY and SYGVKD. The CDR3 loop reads CAIIGAGGTEAFF. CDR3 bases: TGTGCCATCATTGGGGCGGGAGGGACTGAAGCTTTCTTT.

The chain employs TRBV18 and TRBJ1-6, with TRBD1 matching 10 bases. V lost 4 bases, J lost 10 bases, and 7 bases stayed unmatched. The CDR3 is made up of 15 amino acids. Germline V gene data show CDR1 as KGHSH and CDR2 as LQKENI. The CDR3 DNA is TGTGCCAGCTCACTGCTGGACAGGGGGGAATCACCCCTCCACTTT. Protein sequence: CASSLLDRGESPLHF.